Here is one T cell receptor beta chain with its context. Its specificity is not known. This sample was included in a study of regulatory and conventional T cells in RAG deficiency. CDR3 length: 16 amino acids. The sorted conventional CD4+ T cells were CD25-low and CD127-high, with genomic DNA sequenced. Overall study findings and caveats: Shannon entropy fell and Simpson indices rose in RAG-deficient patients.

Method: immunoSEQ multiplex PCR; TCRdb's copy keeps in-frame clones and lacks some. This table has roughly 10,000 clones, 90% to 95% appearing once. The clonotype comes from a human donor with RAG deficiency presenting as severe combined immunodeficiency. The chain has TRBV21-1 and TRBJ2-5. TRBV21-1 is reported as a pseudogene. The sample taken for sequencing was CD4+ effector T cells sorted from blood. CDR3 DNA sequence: TGTGCCAGCAGCCAGGGGACTCAGGGCCACCAAGAGACCCAGTACTTC. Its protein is CASSQGTQGHQETQYF.